This T cell receptor beta chain was documented in a study of cytomegalovirus exposure and HLA in healthy donors. Turning to the study itself: Genotyping showed around 80% of about 370 donors falling in the Caucasian-associated ancestry cluster.

A multiplex PCR was run with 60 Vbeta primers and 13 Jbeta primers. Profiling relied on immunoSEQ multiplex PCR, and the TCRdb table lists in-frame clones only, not all of them. The sample holds 150,000 to 200,000 clones, around 80% seen once. The CDR3 sequence is 16 residues long. In germline, CDR1 is MDHEN, CDR2 SYDVKM. Deletions cut 5 bases from V and 1 base from J, with 15 bases between. Whole-study findings and limits: Clonal expansion, a later analysis showed, was greater in HLA-associated TCR beta chains than in equally common others. Rare sequences made up most TCRs, while some public TCRs were found in many donors. About 87% or about 30% of the time was how often most TCR beta V segments were productive, according to an earlier analysis.

Concerning this clone: Its antigen remains unknown.

The sequence came from a woman in her 50s in good health and CMV-seronegative. Sequencing was done on a sample of PBMCs. The chain links TRBV28 to TRBJ1-3, with D maybe TRBD1 (5 bases). The CDR3 nucleotides are TGTGCCAGCAGTCCTCCGGGGGGTTTTTCTGGAAACACCATATATTTT. This encodes CASSPPGGFSGNTIYF.